One sample yielded the 30 T cell receptor beta chains listed below, sequenced in a study of cytomegalovirus exposure and HLA in healthy donors. Use of 60 Vbeta and 13 Jbeta primers characterized the PCR. Libraries were prepared by immunoSEQ multiplex PCR; TCRdb keeps only in-frame clonotypes and omits some of them. There are 100,000 to 150,000 clones in the sample; more than 65% occur only once, and over 10% lies in the top ten. The specimen was PBMCs. Receptors originate from a woman in her thirties or forties in good health and CMV-seropositive.

The genes are TRBV27 and TRBJ2-5; 10 bases are shared with TRBD2. The CDR3 runs 14 residues. V lost 8 bases to trimming and J lost 5 bases; unmatched junction nucleotides: 8. Germline CDR1 reads MNHEY; CDR2 reads SMNVEV (reference sequence). DNA of the CDR3: TGTGCCAGCGGGAGCGGGAGGGCCAGGGAGACCCAGTACTTC. Its translation: CASGSGRARETQYF.

V gene TRBV4-1 combines with J gene TRBJ1-2; 10 bases are a match to TRBD1. The V segment lost 5 bases and the J segment 4 bases; nucleotides outside the gene matches: 7. The CDR3 has 15 residues. Germline loops: CDR1 MGHRA, CDR2 YSYEKL. The CDR3 reads CASSLDRGLGYGYTF. Written as DNA, the CDR3 is TGCGCCAGCAGCTTAGACAGGGGGCTGGGCTATGGCTACACCTTC.

The sample holds a few counts of this clone. This chain connects TRBV28 to TRBJ1-2; TRBD1 might be the D (6 bases). Trimming removed 3 bases at V and 4 bases at J, with 18 bases between. Germline CDR1 is MDHEN and CDR2 is SYDVKM. The CDR3 runs 16 residues. In DNA form, the CDR3 reads TGTGCCAGCAGTTTTCCCCGTTACAGGGCAGGCTATGGCTACACCTTC. It yields the protein CASSFPRYRAGYGYTF.

This clone was seen only a few times. The chain joins TRBV6-1 to TRBJ2-7, with 11 bases identical to TRBD2. CDR1 is MNHNS and CDR2 is SASEGT in the germline V gene. CDR3 length equals 16 residues. V lost 3 bases to trimming and J lost 5 bases; unmatched junction nucleotides: 9. The CDR3 bases are TGTGCCAGCAGTGAGCCCGCTAGCGGGAGGTTCCACGAGCAGTACTTC. Translating gives CASSEPASGRFHEQYF.

The rearrangement uses TRBV29-1 and TRBJ2-7, with 10 bases identical to TRBD2. From germline, CDR1 is SQVTM and CDR2 ANQGSEA. The CDR3 runs to 14 residues. The junction had 10 bases not matched to a gene; V was cut back by 6 bases and J by 5 bases. In nucleotides, the CDR3 is TGCAGCGTGAGGCCGGCTAGCGGGAGCCACGAGCAGTACTTC. Protein sequence: CSVRPASGSHEQYF.

The chain joins TRBV7-3 to TRBJ2-5; D possibly corresponds to TRBD1 (5 bases). In germline, CDR1 is SGHTA, CDR2 FQGTGA. This CDR3 contains 13 residues. Deletions cut 5 bases from V and 3 bases from J, with 10 bases between. CDR3 in DNA: TGTGCCAGCAGCCCCTCCAGGGAAGAGACCCAGTACTTC. Its protein is CASSPSREETQYF.

The CDR3 protein is CASSKGQGNTEAFF. CDR3 in DNA: TGTGCCAGCAGCAAAGGACAGGGGAACACTGAAGCTTTCTTT. The gene calls are TRBV28 and TRBJ1-1, with 8 bases identical to TRBD1. The V gene's germline CDR1 is MDHEN and CDR2 SYDVKM. The V gene end was trimmed by 6 bases and the J gene end by 1 base; junction bases not matched to a gene: 4. CDR3 length equals 14 residues.

This chain connects TRBV19 to TRBJ1-4; D is ambiguous. The CDR3 loop spans 13 amino acids. The germline CDR1 and CDR2 sequences are LNHDA and SQIVND (reference sequence). V lost 10 bases, J lost 7 bases, and 16 bases lay in between. DNA of the CDR3: TGTGCCACCTCGCTGGGTCCGGGTGAAAAACTGTTTTTT. It codes for CATSLGPGEKLFF.

The chain links TRBV5-1 to TRBJ2-1; D perhaps matches TRBD1 (5 bases). V was clipped by 2 bases and J by 0 bases, with 12 bases between them. The CDR3 sequence is 16 residues long. CDR1 and CDR2 from the germline V gene are SGHRS and YFSETQ. The CDR3 DNA sequence: TGCGCCAGCAGCTTACCCCAGGGCAGCTCCTACAATGAGCAGTTCTTC. Translating gives CASSLPQGSSYNEQFF.

The chain carries TRBV7-9 and TRBJ2-7, with D possibly TRBD1 on 6 matching bases. This CDR3 has 14 residues. V lost 5 bases, J lost 7 bases, and 18 bases lay in between. From germline, CDR1 is SEHNR and CDR2 FQNEAQ (reference sequence). The CDR3 spells CASSGVRGGGEQYF. The CDR3 nucleotides are TGTGCCAGCAGCGGAGTGCGTGGGGGCGGGGAGCAGTACTTC.

The J gene is TRBJ1-5, the V gene TRBV28; 10 nucleotides line up with TRBD1. Germline V gene sequence: CDR1 MDHEN, CDR2 SYDVKM. This CDR3 has 14 amino acids. V trimming: 5 bases; J trimming: 4 bases; junction bases outside the gene matches: 2. The CDR3 DNA follows: TGTGCCAGCAGTGACAGGGGGCGAAATCAGCCCCAGCATTTT. Translating it yields CASSDRGRNQPQHF.

In this sample, this clone turned up a few times. The chain joins TRBV4-1 to TRBJ2-7; the match to TRBD1 covers 9 bases. The ends lost 4 bases at V and 3 bases at J; junction bases unmatched: 10. CDR1 and CDR2 from the germline V gene are MGHRA and YSYEKL. This CDR3 contains 16 residues. The DNA for the CDR3 is TGCGCCAGCAGCCCCCAGGGGGGACAGGGACACTACGAGCAGTACTTC. This translates into CASSPQGGQGHYEQYF.

This clone was picked up a small number of times. The chain has TRBV7-9 and TRBJ1-2; D not certain. This CDR3 has 14 amino acids. Germline lookup yields CDR1 SEHNR and CDR2 FQNEAQ (reference sequence). The germline V and J ends were trimmed by 1 base and 4 bases, with 10 bases remaining between them. This CDR3 is CASSLVSGLYGYTF. In DNA form, the CDR3 reads TGTGCCAGCAGCTTAGTTTCCGGACTCTATGGCTACACCTTC.

This chain's CDR3 is CASSTGGSTEAFF. The DNA of the CDR3 is TGTGCCAGCAGCACAGGGGGCAGCACTGAAGCTTTCTTT. The rearrangement joins TRBV6-1 to TRBJ1-1; 9 nucleotides line up with TRBD1. J was trimmed by 4 bases and V by 6 bases; bases with no gene match: 3. The CDR3 is 13 amino acids. CDR1 MNHNS and CDR2 SASEGT come from the germline V gene.

This clone has only one observation. CDR3 in amino acids: CASSLGRVQGTEAFF. CDR3 sequence (DNA): TGCGCCAGCAGCTTGGGGAGGGTCCAAGGCACTGAAGCTTTCTTT. The chain recombines TRBV5-1 with TRBJ1-1; no reliable D call. The CDR3 length is 15 residues. The germline V and J ends were trimmed by 0 bases and 4 bases, with 13 bases remaining between them. Germline V gives CDR1 SGHRS, CDR2 YFSETQ.

V is TRBV2 and J is TRBJ1-2, with TRBD1 as a possible D gene (5 bases). This CDR3 is 13 amino acids long. Trimming left V 6 bases short and J 4 bases short, with 12 bases between. Per germline, CDR1 SNHLY and CDR2 FYNNEI. CDR3 nucleotide sequence: TGTGCCAGCAGGGCCGGGACTTCCTATGGCTACACCTTC. Translation gives CASRAGTSYGYTF.

The chain carries TRBV6-6 and TRBJ2-7; maybe TRBD1 (5 bases). Germline CDR1 reads MNHNY; CDR2 reads SVGAGI (reference sequence). The CDR3 has 15 amino acids. The ends were cut back, 0 bases at V and 0 bases at J, with 9 bases in the middle. The CDR3 sequence is CASSYSGHISYEQYF. For the CDR3, the DNA is TGTGCCAGCAGTTACTCGGGGCACATCTCCTACGAGCAGTACTTC.

The chain uses TRBV25-1 and TRBJ2-7; D is unclear. Trimming shortened V by 5 bases and J by 0 bases, and 14 bases separated the two germline ends. The CDR3 covers 15 residues. Germline CDR1 reads MGHDK; CDR2 reads SYGVNS. CDR3 DNA sequence: TGTGCCAGCAGTCCTCAGGTTACTCACTCCTACGAGCAGTACTTC. Translated: CASSPQVTHSYEQYF.

The J gene is TRBJ1-1, the V gene TRBV7-8; a possible D gene is TRBD1 (6 bases). This CDR3 spans 15 amino acids. V lost 5 bases and J 1 base, leaving 14 bases between the germline ends. Germline CDR1 and CDR2: SGHVS and FQNEAQ. For the CDR3, the DNA is TGTGCCAGCAGCCCACCAAGACAGGCGAACACTGAAGCTTTCTTT. Amino acids: CASSPPRQANTEAFF.

The rearrangement joins TRBV29-1 to TRBJ2-1; 9 bases are shared with TRBD2. The V gene end was trimmed by 3 bases and the J gene end by 5 bases; junction bases not matched to a gene: 8. CDR3 length: 15 residues. From germline, CDR1 is SQVTM and CDR2 ANQGSEA. CDR3 region: CSVDSLSSGDNEQFF. The CDR3 bases are TGCAGCGTTGATTCTCTCTCTAGCGGGGACAATGAGCAGTTCTTC.

This clone showed up just once. The genes are TRBV28 and TRBJ2-7; 9 bases line up with TRBD1. Germline lookup yields CDR1 MDHEN and CDR2 SYDVKM. CDR3 length equals 15 residues. Germline trimming cut 3 bases from V and 5 bases from J; bases unmatched to any gene: 8. The CDR3 sequence is CASSLLGTGLHEQYF. CDR3 bases: TGTGCCAGCAGTTTGTTGGGGACAGGGCTCCACGAGCAGTACTTC.

This clone was seen a single time. The rearrangement joins TRBV7-9 to TRBJ2-1; 7 nucleotides line up with TRBD1. The CDR3 sequence is 16 residues long. CDR1 is SEHNR and CDR2 is FQNEAQ in the germline V gene (reference sequence). V shed 4 bases and J 4 bases; nucleotides not matched to a gene: 10. The CDR3 is CASSYKGAPGYNEQFF. CDR3 nucleotides: TGTGCCAGCAGCTATAAGGGGGCCCCGGGGTACAATGAGCAGTTCTTC.

CDR3 sequence (DNA): TGTGCCAGCAGCACCGGGACTAGCGGGGTTTACGAGCAGTACTTC. Encoded protein: CASSTGTSGVYEQYF. The V gene is TRBV7-9, the J gene TRBJ2-7; 13 bases are shared with TRBD2. V lost 5 bases to trimming and J lost 4 bases; unmatched junction nucleotides: 5. Germline V gene lookup returns CDR1 SEHNR and CDR2 FQNEAQ (reference sequence). The CDR3 length is 15 residues.

The count of this clone is one. The chain recombines TRBV15 with TRBJ1-5; 9 bases are shared with TRBD1. After removal of 0 bases from V and 5 bases from J, the junction contained 5 bases not matched to a gene. Germline values: CDR1 LNHNV, CDR2 YYDKDF (reference sequence). The CDR3 spans 16 residues. CDR3 coding DNA: TGTGCCACCAGCAGAGATCCGGGACAGGGATATCAGCCCCAGCATTTT. This sequence encodes CATSRDPGQGYQPQHF.

This sequence joins TRBV7-6 and TRBJ1-2; perhaps TRBD1 as D (6 bases). With 5 bases removed from V and 7 bases from J, the gap between germline ends came to 14 bases. Germline lookup yields CDR1 SGHVS and CDR2 FNYEAQ. The CDR3 runs 13 residues. The CDR3 region is CASSPGGGAGYTF. CDR3 nucleotide sequence: TGTGCCAGCAGCCCCGGTGGGGGCGCTGGCTACACCTTC.

This chain joins TRBV7-2 and TRBJ2-6; D is undetermined. CDR1 is SGHTA and CDR2 is FQGNSA in the germline V gene. The germline V and J ends were trimmed by 2 bases and 0 bases, with 5 bases remaining between them. The CDR3 extends over 15 amino acids. CDR3 sequence (DNA): TGTGCCAGCAGCTTATTAATCTCTGGGGCCAACGTCCTGACTTTC. It specifies CASSLLISGANVLTF.

V gene TRBV19 combines with J gene TRBJ2-2, with D tentatively TRBD2 (5 bases). Germline assignment: CDR1 LNHDA and CDR2 SQIVND (reference sequence). The CDR3 extends over 15 amino acids. Trimming pared 6 bases from V and 4 bases from J, leaving 15 bases between. CDR3 DNA sequence: TGTGCCAGTAGGATTAGTCTAGGAGGCACCGGGGAGCTGTTTTTT. Translated: CASRISLGGTGELFF. Together with reference TRBV19 and TRBJ2-2, the CDR3 gives the full variable domain: DGGITQSPKYLFRKEGQNVTLSCEQNLNHDAMYWYRQDPGQGLRLIYYSQIVNDFQKGDIAEGYSVSREKKESFPLTVTSAQKNPTAFYLCASRISLGGTGELFFGEGSRLTVL.

The chain combines TRBV30 with TRBJ2-1; 7 nucleotides match TRBD2. Unmatched junction bases numbered 13, after V lost 2 bases and J lost 6 bases. Looked up from germline, CDR1 is GTSNPN and CDR2 is SVGIG (reference sequence). The CDR3 is 16 residues long. The CDR3 DNA follows: TGTGCCTGGAGTTACCTCCTCGCGGGAGACGGCAATGAGCAGTTCTTC. Its protein product is CAWSYLLAGDGNEQFF.

The rearrangement uses TRBV5-6 and TRBJ2-7; unclear D gene. CDR3 length: 13 amino acids. Germline V gives CDR1 SGHDT, CDR2 YYEEEE. V was shortened by 1 base and J by 3 bases, with 8 bases between the two germline ends. The CDR3 sequence: CASSLYRDYEQYF. In nucleotides, the CDR3 is TGTGCCAGCAGCTTGTATAGAGACTACGAGCAGTACTTC.

This clone was counted a few times. The chain has TRBV28 and TRBJ2-1; TRBD2 matches 12 bases. Germline V lookup: CDR1 MDHEN, CDR2 SYDVKM. The CDR3 sequence is 17 residues long. Unmatched junction bases numbered 6, after V lost 0 bases and J lost 6 bases. CDR3 sequence (DNA): TGTGCCAGCAGTTTATGGACTACTAGCGGGAGGCCCAATGAGCAGTTCTTC. It translates to CASSLWTTSGRPNEQFF.